The clone carrying this T cell receptor (beta chain) was found a few times. No antigen is known for it. This sample is part of a study of blood T cells in healthy people across ages. Together with a sample-barcoded 5' primer, a J-beta primer mix was included in a second PCR lasting about 6 to 11 cycles. Every sample gave at least 2.5 million paired-end reads containing CDR3. TCRdb fed the 5' RACE reads into MiXCR, producing one record per CDR3 protein. Of 1.5 million to 2 million distinct CDR3 sequences listed, under 30% are singletons. Whole-study results and caveats: Versus aged donors, long-lived donors had higher diversity and more naive CD4+ cells. Researchers report that TCR beta diversity correlated strongly with naive T cell percentage.

This CDR3 contains 14 residues. Germline V CDR1 and CDR2: ENHRY, SYGVKD. V was clipped by 8 bases and J by 11 bases, with 24 bases between them. This TCR derives from a woman aged 25 to 39 in good health. Sequencing used blood. V is TRBV10-3 and J is TRBJ2-5, with a possible D match to TRBD2 (6 bases). CDR3 loop: CAIGGAAKDNEQYF. The CDR3 DNA reads as TGTGCCATCGGCGGGGCAGCTAAGGACAATGAGCAGTACTTC.